This TCR beta chain originates from a study of naive and memory T cell subsets. Two oligonucleotides, mixed equimolar, formed the beta constant-region primer covering TRBC1 and TRBC2. Nested alpha and beta constant-region primers with the SP2 primer drove four PCR rounds on ligated cDNA. An oligonucleotide with the SP2 primer and a 12-nucleotide UMI was ligated to the cDNA 3' end. TCRdb re-called the UMI-ligation and nested PCR reads through MiXCR, storing one row per CDR3 protein. Among approximately 29,000 distinct CDR3 sequences listed, less than 20% were seen once. This CDR3 contains 13 residues. Germline V gene sequence: CDR1 SGHAT, CDR2 FQNNGV. This clonotype was detected only once. A junction boundary mismatches the germline segment, possibly from a read error.

V usage is TRBV11-2 and J usage is TRBJ1-5, with no clear D. The sequence was collected from a human donor in good health. Sequencing was done on a sample of effector memory CD4+ T cells from blood. Specified subset: effector memory, CD45RA- CD27-. The CDR3 sequence is CTSSYGPNQPQHF. DNA for the CDR3: TGTACCAGCAGTTATGGGCCGAATCAGCCCCAGCATTTT.